The 32 T cell receptor beta chains given below trace back to one sample, sequenced in a study of cytomegalovirus exposure and HLA in healthy donors. PCR primers comprised 60 Vbeta and 13 Jbeta primers. Sequenced by immunoSEQ multiplex PCR; TCRdb stores in-frame clones only, minus some. The data hold about 130,000 clones, with about 85% observed a single time. The sequenced sample consisted of PBMCs. The receptors shown here come from a boy aged 5 to 17 in good health and CMV-seronegative.

The V and J genes are TRBV6-6 and TRBJ1-1; 9 bases match TRBD1. The CDR3 extends over 13 amino acids. V was pared by 5 bases and J by 4 bases, with 2 bases of the junction left unmatched. CDR1 and CDR2 (germline): MNHNY, SVGAGI (reference sequence). The CDR3 coding sequence is TGTGCCAGCAGTCACAGGGGGCTCACTGAAGCTTTCTTT. Translated: CASSHRGLTEAFF.

This clone was seen more than once but under ten times. CDR3 sequence reads: CASSETLGAPLHF. The CDR3 DNA follows: TGTGCCAGCAGTGAAACCCTGGGCGCACCCCTCCACTTT. The rearrangement uses TRBV6-1 and TRBJ1-6; D unresolved. Trimming took 2 bases from V and 11 from J, leaving 10 bases between them. The CDR3 runs to 13 residues. Germline V gives CDR1 MNHNS, CDR2 SASEGT.

The V and J genes are TRBV14 and TRBJ1-1; perhaps TRBD1 as D (6 bases). This CDR3 is 15 amino acids long. From germline, CDR1 is SGHDN and CDR2 FVKESK. Trimming left V 1 base short and J 4 bases short, with 13 bases between. The CDR3 protein is CASSQVTGWGTEAFF. CDR3 DNA sequence: TGTGCCAGCAGCCAAGTAACAGGGTGGGGCACTGAAGCTTTCTTT.

This chain joins TRBV2 and TRBJ2-2, with TRBD2 identical over 8 bases. Per germline, CDR1 SNHLY and CDR2 FYNNEI. The CDR3 sequence is 13 residues long. The V and J ends lost 9 bases and 4 bases, in that order; junction bases with no gene match: 4. The CDR3 spells CASIAGPTGELFF. CDR3 coding DNA: TGTGCCAGTATAGCGGGACCCACCGGGGAGCTGTTTTTT. The whole variable domain, filled in from reference TRBV2 and TRBJ2-2, reads EPEVTQTPSHQVTQMGQEVILRCVPISNHLYFYWYRQILGQKVEFLVSFYNNEISEKSEIFDDQFSVERPDGSNFTLKIRSTKLEDSAMYFCASIAGPTGELFFGEGSRLTVL.

The V and J genes are TRBV19 and TRBJ1-3, with TRBD1 matching 11 bases. The CDR3 contains 15 residues. Trimming at V came to 8 bases and at J to 2 bases, leaving 5 bases not matched to a gene. Germline CDR1 LNHDA, CDR2 SQIVND (reference sequence). CDR3 residues: CASSPGQGAGNTIYF. CDR3 nucleotide sequence: TGTGCCAGTTCACCGGGACAGGGGGCTGGAAACACCATATATTTT.

The chain's CDR3 is CATSSEGGTEAFF. The CDR3 region has the DNA TGTGCCACCAGCAGTGAGGGAGGGACTGAAGCTTTCTTT. V gene TRBV15 combines with J gene TRBJ1-1; D gene uncertain. Looked up from germline, CDR1 is LNHNV and CDR2 is YYDKDF (reference sequence). CDR3 length equals 13 residues. Trimming took 3 bases from V and 5 from J, leaving 10 bases between them.

This clone was counted only a few times. The genes are TRBV6-5 and TRBJ1-1; a possible D gene is TRBD1 (5 bases). CDR3 length: 14 amino acids. Germline V lookup: CDR1 MNHEY, CDR2 SVGAGI. The V and J ends lost 0 bases and 1 base respectively, with 6 bases between them. For the CDR3, the DNA is TGTGCCAGCAGTTACTCGGGGGGGAACACTGAAGCTTTCTTT. It is translated as CASSYSGGNTEAFF.

The chain recombines TRBV2 with TRBJ1-2, with D uncertain. Trimming removed 4 bases at V and 4 bases at J, with 13 bases between. CDR1 is SNHLY, CDR2 FYNNEI, per germline. This CDR3 region has 14 residues. DNA for the CDR3: TGTGCCAGCAGTGGGGGAGTCTCGAGCTATGGCTACACCTTC. Translation gives CASSGGVSSYGYTF.

This chain links TRBV9 with TRBJ2-7; D perhaps matches TRBD2 (6 bases). The V and J ends lost 0 bases and 7 bases respectively, with 11 bases between them. Per germline, CDR1 SGDLS and CDR2 YYNGEE. The CDR3 extends over 13 amino acids. Written as DNA, the CDR3 is TGTGCCAGCAGCGTAGCCGGGGGTCGTGAGCAGTACTTC. It encodes CASSVAGGREQYF.

V is TRBV25-1 and J is TRBJ2-2, with 9 bases aligning to TRBD1. J gave up 8 bases and V 3 bases, and 7 bases lay outside the gene matches. The CDR3 sequence is 15 residues long. Germline V gene sequence: CDR1 MGHDK, CDR2 SYGVNS. CDR3 amino acids: CASSDWTGVSGELFF. The CDR3, as DNA: TGTGCCAGCAGTGATTGGACAGGGGTTTCAGGGGAGCTGTTTTTT.

The V call is TRBV7-9, the J call TRBJ1-4; TRBD1 is a possible D gene (5 bases). The CDR3 runs to 16 residues. The V gene's germline CDR1 is SEHNR and CDR2 FQNEAQ (reference sequence). Trimming removed 1 base at V and 5 bases at J, with 14 bases between. CDR3 in amino acids: CASSLEGSGINEKLFF. For the CDR3, the DNA is TGTGCCAGCAGCTTAGAAGGGTCAGGGATAAATGAAAAACTGTTTTTT.

The gene calls are TRBV5-1 and TRBJ1-1; 7 bases are a match to TRBD1. This CDR3 is 16 amino acids long. Germline assignment: CDR1 SGHRS and CDR2 YFSETQ. Trimming removed 4 bases from V and 0 bases from J; junction bases left unmatched: 9. CDR3 loop: CASSPGAGGMNTEAFF. In DNA, the CDR3 is TGCGCCAGCAGCCCTGGGGCAGGGGGGATGAACACTGAAGCTTTCTTT.

The chain has TRBV6-5 and TRBJ2-7; the match to TRBD2 covers 7 bases. The CDR3 sequence is 15 residues long. Germline V lookup: CDR1 MNHEY, CDR2 SVGAGI. The V gene end was trimmed by 0 bases and the J gene end by 4 bases; junction bases not matched to a gene: 6. The CDR3 nucleotides read TGTGCCAGCAGTTACTCACGCGGGAGAACTTACGAGCAGTACTTC. Protein: CASSYSRGRTYEQYF.

The genes are TRBV5-6 and TRBJ1-1, with a possible D match to TRBD1 (5 bases). Germline-derived CDR1 and CDR2 are SGHDT and YYEEEE. With 1 base removed from V and 0 bases from J, the gap between germline ends came to 7 bases. This CDR3 is 14 amino acids long. The CDR3 reads CASSLLQVNTEAFF. CDR3 nucleotides: TGTGCCAGCAGCTTGTTACAGGTGAACACTGAAGCTTTCTTT. The variable domain in full, with the rest retrieved from reference TRBV5-6 and TRBJ1-1, is DAGVTQSPTHLIKTRGQQVTLRCSPKSGHDTVSWYQQALGQGPQFIFQYYEEEERQRGNFPDRFSGHQFPNYSSELNVNALLLGDSALYLCASSLLQVNTEAFFGQGTRLTVV.

The chain uses TRBV9 and TRBJ2-1, with 10 nucleotides matching TRBD2. There are 17 residues in the CDR3. The ends lost 4 bases at V and 7 bases at J; junction bases unmatched: 14. Germline-derived CDR1 and CDR2 are SGDLS and YYNGEE. CDR3 residues: CASSLRGAGGPHNEQFF. For the CDR3, the DNA is TGTGCCAGCAGCTTAAGGGGAGCGGGAGGGCCGCATAATGAGCAGTTCTTC.

The table lists this clone with a few counts. The V and J genes are TRBV4-1 and TRBJ1-1; the D is unclear. V gave up 1 base and J gave up 3 bases, with 6 bases separating them. CDR1 and CDR2 from the germline V gene are MGHRA and YSYEKL. The CDR3 is 13 residues long. The chain's CDR3 is CASSQAQYTEAFF. The CDR3 nucleotides are TGCGCCAGCAGCCAAGCCCAGTACACTGAAGCTTTCTTT.

This chain uses TRBV29-1 with TRBJ1-2, with a weak D call TRBD1 (6 bases). Germline V CDR1 and CDR2: SQVTM, ANQGSEA. This CDR3 region has 12 residues. V lost 3 bases and J lost 8, with 13 bases in between. In DNA, the CDR3 is TGCAGCGTTGAGTCGGGGGGCTACGGCTACACCTTC. Translation: CSVESGGYGYTF. The variable domain in full, with the rest retrieved from reference TRBV29-1 and TRBJ1-2, is SAVISQKPSRDICQRGTSLTIQCQVDSQVTMMFWYRQQPGQSLTLIATANQGSEATYESGFVIDKFPISRPNLTFSTLTVSNMSPEDSSIYLCSVESGGYGYTFGSGTRLTVV.

This rearrangement joins TRBV29-1 to TRBJ2-3; TRBD2 agrees at 8 bases. The CDR3 length is 14 residues. Germline V gene data show CDR1 as SQVTM and CDR2 as ANQGSEA. Trimming removed 1 base from V and 4 bases from J; junction bases left unmatched: 4. This CDR3 reads CSVEGTSYSDTQYF. The CDR3 nucleotides are TGCAGCGTTGAAGGGACTAGCTATTCAGATACGCAGTATTTT.

The chain carries TRBV5-1 and TRBJ2-5; TRBD2 aligns across 7 bases. Per the germline V gene, CDR1 is SGHRS and CDR2 is YFSETQ. The V and J ends lost 4 bases and 2 bases, in that order; junction bases with no gene match: 11. This CDR3 comprises 16 residues. CDR3 sequence (DNA): TGCGCCAGCAGCCTGGGCGGAGGCGGGGGACAAGAGACCCAGTACTTC. The encoded protein is CASSLGGGGGQETQYF.

The chain carries TRBV29-1 and TRBJ2-3, with 13 bases lining up with TRBD2. The germline gives CDR1 SQVTM, CDR2 ANQGSEA. Trimming cost V 6 bases and J 6 bases; bases outside gene matches: 9. The CDR3 is 15 residues long. CDR3 region: CSVSGLAGDNDTQYF. CDR3 DNA sequence: TGCAGCGTGAGCGGACTAGCGGGGGATAATGATACGCAGTATTTT.

This chain joins TRBV15 and TRBJ2-1, with 12 bases identical to TRBD2. V shed 6 bases and J 6 bases; nucleotides not matched to a gene: 18. The CDR3 contains 19 residues. CDR1 is LNHNV and CDR2 is YYDKDF in the germline V gene (reference sequence). The CDR3 protein is CATRGELTSGGTPRNEQFF. CDR3 bases: TGTGCCACCAGAGGGGAACTTACTAGCGGGGGGACCCCTCGCAATGAGCAGTTCTTC.

This rearrangement joins TRBV6-1 to TRBJ2-1; possible D gene TRBD1, 6 bases. CDR3 length equals 13 residues. The germline gives CDR1 MNHNS, CDR2 SASEGT. V was clipped by 2 bases and J by 7 bases, with 9 bases between them. CDR3 sequence reads: CASSEQGKNEQFF. DNA for the CDR3: TGTGCCAGCAGTGAACAGGGGAAGAATGAGCAGTTCTTC.

CDR3 loop: CASFASGSTDTQYF. CDR3 coding DNA: TGTGCCAGTTTTGCTAGCGGGAGCACAGATACGCAGTATTTT. This chain connects TRBV19 to TRBJ2-3; 8 bases align to TRBD2. The V gene's germline CDR1 is LNHDA and CDR2 SQIVND (reference sequence). The CDR3 loop spans 14 amino acids. Trimming at V came to 8 bases and at J to 0 bases, leaving 4 bases not matched to a gene.

J is TRBJ2-3 and V is TRBV4-1; a weak D match, TRBD1 (5 bases). The V and J ends lost 0 bases and 1 base respectively, with 8 bases between them. The CDR3 has 15 residues. Germline V gene sequence: CDR1 MGHRA, CDR2 YSYEKL. Here the CDR3 reads CASSQDDRRTDTQYF. CDR3 coding DNA: TGCGCCAGCAGCCAAGACGACAGACGCACAGATACGCAGTATTTT.

This chain joins TRBV11-1 and TRBJ1-2; 8 bases are a match to TRBD1. The CDR3 is 16 amino acids. The germline CDR1 and CDR2 sequences are SGHAT and FQDESV (reference sequence). Trimming at V came to 5 bases and at J to 2 bases, leaving 10 bases not matched to a gene. For the CDR3, the DNA is TGTGCCAGCAGCCCGATCGGACAGGGAGGGAACTATGGCTACACCTTC. Translated, it gives CASSPIGQGGNYGYTF.

The CDR3 DNA follows: TGTGCCAGCAGCTCCCGCAGGGGGGATACGCAGTATTTT. Amino acid sequence: CASSSRRGDTQYF. This chain uses TRBV7-2 with TRBJ2-3, with 7 bases fitting TRBD1. This CDR3 spans 13 amino acids. Germline V gene lookup returns CDR1 SGHTA and CDR2 FQGNSA. With V trimmed by 4 bases and J by 6 bases, 4 bases remained unmatched.

The J gene is TRBJ1-1, the V gene TRBV19, with D maybe TRBD1 (6 bases). CDR1 LNHDA and CDR2 SQIVND come from the germline V gene (reference sequence). The CDR3 consists of 12 residues. V lost 2 bases to trimming and J lost 7 bases, with 8 bases between them. The CDR3 nucleotides read TGTGCCAGTAGTATACAGGGACATGAAGCTTTCTTT. It yields the protein CASSIQGHEAFF.

This chain uses TRBV19 with TRBJ2-2, with 8 bases matching TRBD1. This CDR3 spans 16 amino acids. Germline loops: CDR1 LNHDA, CDR2 SQIVND (reference sequence). J gave up 4 bases and V 3 bases, and 7 bases lay outside the gene matches. CDR3 sequence reads: CASSITRGLGTGELFF. The DNA of the CDR3 is TGTGCCAGTAGTATTACCAGGGGGCTCGGCACCGGGGAGCTGTTTTTT. Variable domain in full (rest from reference TRBV19 and TRBJ2-2): DGGITQSPKYLFRKEGQNVTLSCEQNLNHDAMYWYRQDPGQGLRLIYYSQIVNDFQKGDIAEGYSVSREKKESFPLTVTSAQKNPTAFYLCASSITRGLGTGELFFGEGSRLTVL.

V and J are TRBV5-1 and TRBJ2-7; 9 nucleotides agree with TRBD1. Germline V gives CDR1 SGHRS, CDR2 YFSETQ. V lost 0 bases, J lost 3 bases, and 4 bases stayed unmatched. The CDR3 covers 15 residues. The CDR3 sequence: CASSLGGTGNYEQYF. In DNA form, the CDR3 reads TGCGCCAGCAGCTTGGGAGGGACAGGGAACTACGAGCAGTACTTC.

The V gene is TRBV19, the J gene TRBJ2-1; 8 bases fit TRBD2. From germline, CDR1 is LNHDA and CDR2 SQIVND (reference sequence). The V segment lost 11 bases and the J segment 3 bases; nucleotides outside the gene matches: 15. The CDR3 contains 16 residues. The CDR3 here is CAFGGVAGNYYNEQFF. CDR3 sequence (DNA): TGTGCCTTCGGAGGGGTAGCGGGAAATTACTACAATGAGCAGTTCTTC.

The chain carries TRBV5-1 and TRBJ1-2; TRBD1 might be the D (5 bases). V dropped 4 bases and J dropped 7 bases, with 17 bases sitting between them. The CDR3 is 14 residues long. Germline lookup yields CDR1 SGHRS and CDR2 YFSETQ. CDR3 region: CASSKDSPQGGYTF. CDR3 sequence (DNA): TGCGCCAGCAGCAAAGACAGTCCTCAGGGTGGCTACACCTTC.

CDR3 region: CASSRTGYPDSPLHF. In DNA form, the CDR3 reads TGTGCCAGCAGCCGGACAGGGTATCCAGATTCACCCCTCCACTTT. The chain recombines TRBV7-2 with TRBJ1-6, with 8 bases identical to TRBD1. Germline-derived CDR1 and CDR2 are SGHTA and FQGNSA. This CDR3 is 15 amino acids long. V lost 5 bases to trimming and J lost 8 bases; unmatched junction nucleotides: 8.